This is a list of T cell receptor beta chains from one sample in a study of CD8+ T cells in alopecia areata. Assay: immunoSEQ multiplex PCR; the TCRdb copy retains only in-frame clones and omits some. The sample records roughly 180,000 clones, approximately 62% being singletons. The sequences come from CD4+ T cells sorted from blood, collected at week 0. These receptors originate from a human donor with alopecia areata. Each CDR3 is given with its conserved first and last residue. Fields, in order: V gene, J gene, clone size, D gene, CDR3 protein, CDR3 DNA. The D gene is left open where the match is weak. Clone size appears in some rows only: once, few, many, or a class for an expanded clone.

TRBV29-1,TRBJ1-1,NA,NA,CSVEDLEGRSTEAFF,TGCAGCGTTGAAGATCTTGAGGGGCGTAGTACTGAAGCTTTCTTT
TRBV30,TRBJ1-5,NA,NA,CAWRDVEGQPQHF,TGTGCCTGGCGAGATGTGGAGGGGCAGCCCCAGCATTTT
TRBV5-1,TRBJ2-5,few,TRBD1,CASSLAPRQGAYQETQYF,TGCGCCAGCAGCTTGGCCCCGAGACAGGGGGCCTACCAAGAGACCCAGTACTTC
TRBV4-3,TRBJ2-5,few,NA,CASSQDSATETQYF,TGCGCCAGCAGCCAAGATTCCGCAACAGAGACCCAGTACTTC
TRBV27,TRBJ2-7,NA,NA,CASSPTPTGTHEQYF,TGTGCCAGCAGTCCTACCCCTACAGGGACCCACGAGCAGTACTTC
TRBV6-5,TRBJ1-1,NA,NA,CASSLGQRAFF,TGTGCCAGCAGTTTGGGGCAGCGGGCTTTCTTT
TRBV2,TRBJ2-2,NA,NA,CASSGHTGELFF,TGTGCCAGCAGTGGGCATACCGGGGAGCTGTTTTTT
TRBV2,TRBJ2-3,NA,NA,CASSAVGLATDTQYF,TGTGCCAGCAGTGCTGTCGGGCTAGCGACAGATACGCAGTATTTT
TRBV11-3,TRBJ2-3,NA,NA,CASSLVFTDTQYF,TGTGCCAGCAGCTTAGTTTTCACAGATACGCAGTATTTT
TRBV25-1,TRBJ1-5,NA,NA,CASSESDSNQPQHF,TGTGCCAGCAGTGAATCCGATAGCAATCAGCCCCAGCATTTT
TRBV29-1,TRBJ2-1,NA,NA,CSVLSQGLDEQFF,TGCAGCGTTCTCAGCCAGGGGTTGGATGAGCAGTTCTTC
TRBV2,TRBJ1-1,NA,NA,CASSEVMNTEAFF,TGTGCCAGCTCAGAGGTTATGAACACTGAAGCTTTCTTT
TRBV5-1,TRBJ2-6,NA,TRBD1,CASSSGTGISGANVLTF,TGCGCCAGCAGCTCTGGGACAGGGATCTCTGGGGCCAACGTCCTGACTTTC